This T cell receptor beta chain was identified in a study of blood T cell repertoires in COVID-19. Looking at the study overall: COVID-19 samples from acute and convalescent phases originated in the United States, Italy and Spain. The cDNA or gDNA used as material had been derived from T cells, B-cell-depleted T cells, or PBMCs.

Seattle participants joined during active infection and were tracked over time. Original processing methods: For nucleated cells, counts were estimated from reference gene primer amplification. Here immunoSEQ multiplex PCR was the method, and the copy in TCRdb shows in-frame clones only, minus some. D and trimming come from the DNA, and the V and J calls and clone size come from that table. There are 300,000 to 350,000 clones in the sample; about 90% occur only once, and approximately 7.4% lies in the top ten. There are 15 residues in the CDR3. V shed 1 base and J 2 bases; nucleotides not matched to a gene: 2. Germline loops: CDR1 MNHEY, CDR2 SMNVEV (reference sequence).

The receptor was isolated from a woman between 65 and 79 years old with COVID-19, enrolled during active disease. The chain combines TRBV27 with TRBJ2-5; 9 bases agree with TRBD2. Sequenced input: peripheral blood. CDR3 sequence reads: CASSLFAGGQETQYF. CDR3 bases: TGTGCCAGCAGTTTATTCGCGGGGGGGCAAGAGACCCAGTACTTC.